This T cell receptor (beta chain) was sequenced for a study of T cell responses to AZD1222 COVID-19 vaccine. Whole-study results and caveats: Baseline antibody screening turned up just six or seven seropositive AZD1222 recipients.

A remark on this clone: Its antigen is not identified.

Clones were read by immunoSEQ multiplex PCR, and TCRdb kept only the in-frame ones, dropping some. The sample lists about 70,000 clones; about 83% were seen once. The specimen was peripheral blood, collected 28 days after the second AZD1222 dose. This TCR was sampled from an adult who received the AZD1222 COVID-19 vaccine.

DNA of the CDR3: TGTGCCATCAGTGGGGACAGGGGGTTGGCAGCTTTCTTT. Its protein product is CAISGDRGLAAFF. The chain has TRBV10-3 and TRBJ1-1; TRBD1 matches 11 bases. CDR1 and CDR2 (germline): ENHRY, SYGVKD. With 4 bases clipped from V and 10 bases from J, the junction kept 5 bases outside the gene matches. The CDR3 spans 13 residues.